The 9 T cell receptor beta chains presented below share a single source sample, sequenced in a study of shared clonotypes between healthy human individuals. TCRdb's table, derived via immunoSEQ multiplex PCR, lists solely in-frame clones and lacks some. The data hold over 2 million clones, with around 95% observed a single time. Sequenced input: naive CD4+ T cells sorted from blood. Stated subset: CD45RA+ positively selected. These TCRs come from a man younger than 30 in good health.

Worth noting for this clone: At one end, the junction sequence differs from germline, possibly due to a read error. This rearrangement joins TRBV7-7 to TRBJ2-5; possible D gene TRBD2, 5 bases. Germline-derived CDR1 and CDR2 are SSHAT and FNYEAQ (reference sequence). The CDR3 spans 16 residues. CDR3 nucleotide sequence: TGTGCTAGCAGCTTAGCGCTTCACGGCTCCCAAGAGACCCAGTACTTC. Translating it yields CASSLALHGSQETQYF.

The V gene is TRBV11-2, the J gene TRBJ2-1; 7 bases agree with TRBD1. This CDR3 is built from 15 residues. J was trimmed by 1 base and V by 2 bases; bases with no gene match: 2. Germline CDR1 and CDR2: SGHAT and FQNNGV. The CDR3 DNA is TGTGCCAGCAGCTTAAACAGGGGATCCTACAATGAGCAGTTCTTC. This translates into CASSLNRGSYNEQFF.

The chain uses TRBV7-2 and TRBJ1-4, with D possibly TRBD1 on 5 matching bases. This CDR3 has 16 residues. The V and J ends lost 5 bases and 7 bases respectively, with 20 bases between them. The germline gives CDR1 SGHTA, CDR2 FQGNSA. The CDR3 is CASSVSPGSRGEKLFF. As DNA, the CDR3 is TGTGCCAGCAGCGTAAGCCCAGGGTCTCGGGGTGAAAAACTGTTTTTT.

This clone came up once. The gene calls are TRBV29-1 and TRBJ1-2; D might be TRBD1 (5 bases). Trimming removed 4 bases at V and 4 bases at J, with 13 bases between. CDR1 and CDR2 (germline): SQVTM, ANQGSEA. The length of the CDR3 is 13 residues. The CDR3 region has the DNA TGCAGCGTTGTGATGGGGGTAACCTATGGCTACACCTTC. It encodes CSVVMGVTYGYTF.

The chain uses TRBV4-2 and TRBJ2-5; TRBD2 agrees at 7 bases. After removal of 4 bases from V and 7 bases from J, the junction contained 12 bases not matched to a gene. The CDR3 runs to 15 residues. The germline V gene encodes CDR1 LGHNA and CDR2 YNFKEQ. The CDR3 is CASSPGGTQLGTQYF. The CDR3 DNA is TGTGCCAGCAGCCCCGGGGGGACTCAGTTAGGGACCCAGTACTTC.

The V and J genes are TRBV4-3 and TRBJ2-2; D remains ambiguous. CDR1 is LGHNA, CDR2 YSLEER, per germline. CDR3 size: 13 residues. V was clipped by 0 bases and J by 8 bases, with 7 bases between them. CDR3 DNA sequence: TGCGCCAGCAGCCAAGATCCTTTAGGGGAGCTGTTTTTT. Translation gives CASSQDPLGELFF.

As to this clone: Other DNA sequences in the sample encode the same CDR3. V usage is TRBV7-9 and J usage is TRBJ1-4, with 7 bases matching TRBD1. The CDR3 is made up of 15 amino acids. Per the germline V gene, CDR1 is SEHNR and CDR2 is FQNEAQ (reference sequence). V shed 5 bases, J shed 0 bases, and the junction held 3 bases outside the gene matches. The CDR3 is CASSPGQATNEKLFF. In DNA, the CDR3 is TGTGCCAGCAGCCCCGGACAGGCAACTAATGAAAAACTGTTTTTT.

The rearrangement joins TRBV28 to TRBJ2-7; 10 nucleotides agree with TRBD2. The V gene end was trimmed by 3 bases and the J gene end by 6 bases; junction bases not matched to a gene: 11. CDR1 is MDHEN, CDR2 SYDVKM, per germline. The CDR3 runs 16 residues. CDR3 amino acids: CASSFASLAGEPEQYF. In DNA form, the CDR3 reads TGTGCCAGCAGTTTTGCCTCCCTAGCGGGAGAGCCCGAGCAGTACTTC.

J is TRBJ2-3 and V is TRBV11-2; 7 bases match TRBD2. Germline V gives CDR1 SGHAT, CDR2 FQNNGV. The CDR3 sequence is 14 residues long. The ends lost 3 bases at V and 2 bases at J; junction bases unmatched: 2. The CDR3 DNA sequence: TGTGCCAGCAGCTTCCGGGACTACACAGATACGCAGTATTTT. This codes for CASSFRDYTDTQYF.